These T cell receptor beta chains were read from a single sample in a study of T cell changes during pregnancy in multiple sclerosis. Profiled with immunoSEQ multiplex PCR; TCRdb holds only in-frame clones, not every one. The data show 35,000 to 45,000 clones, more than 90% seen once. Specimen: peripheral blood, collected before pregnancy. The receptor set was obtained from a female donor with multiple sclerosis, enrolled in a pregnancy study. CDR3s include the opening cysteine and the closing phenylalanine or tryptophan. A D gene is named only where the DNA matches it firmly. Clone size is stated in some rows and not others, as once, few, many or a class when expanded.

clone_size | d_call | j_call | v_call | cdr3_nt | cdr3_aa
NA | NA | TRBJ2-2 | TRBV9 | TGTGCCAGCAGCCTCAGCCGGGTTACGAACACCGGGGAGCTGTTTTTT | CASSLSRVTNTGELFF
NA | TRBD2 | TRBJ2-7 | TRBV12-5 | TGTGCTAGTGGTCCGGGAGGGAACGAGCAGTACTTC | CASGPGGNEQYF
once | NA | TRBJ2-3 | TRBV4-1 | TGCGCCAGCAGCTCCCAGCGGTCTAGCACAGATACGCAGTATTTT | CASSSQRSSTDTQYF
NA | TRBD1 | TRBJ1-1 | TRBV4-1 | TGCGCCAGCAGCCAAGGCAGGGGGACTGAAGCTTTCTTT | CASSQGRGTEAFF
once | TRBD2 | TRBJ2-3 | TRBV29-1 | TGCAGCGTTGTCAAGGAGCGGGACCCACCCACAGATACGCAGTATTTT | CSVVKERDPPTDTQYF
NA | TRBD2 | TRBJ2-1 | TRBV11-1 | TGTGCCAGCAGCTTAGATCTAGCGGGAGGTTGGCAGTTCTTC | CASSLDLAGGWQFF
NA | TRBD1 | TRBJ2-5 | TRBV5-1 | TGCGCCAGCAACAGGGGGGACGGGGAGACCCAGTACTTC | CASNRGDGETQYF
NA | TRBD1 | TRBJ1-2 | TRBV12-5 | TGTGCTAGTGGCAGACCAGGGGGGCTAACTGAGGGCTACACCTTC | CASGRPGGLTEGYTF
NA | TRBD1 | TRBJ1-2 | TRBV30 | TGTGCCTGGAAACCTCAGGGGGTGGATTATGGCTACACCTTC | CAWKPQGVDYGYTF
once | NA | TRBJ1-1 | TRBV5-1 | TGCGCCAGCAGCTTGGGGGGGGGTGGGACGAACACTGAAGCTTTCTTT | CASSLGGGGTNTEAFF
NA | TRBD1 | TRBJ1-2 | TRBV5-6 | TGTGCCAGCAGCCTGGACAGGGGGTACTATGGCTACACCTTC | CASSLDRGYYGYTF
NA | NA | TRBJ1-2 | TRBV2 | TGTGCCAGCAGTGATCGGCCGAGAGGGAATGGCTACACCTTC | CASSDRPRGNGYTF
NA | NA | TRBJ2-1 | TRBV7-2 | TGTGCCAGCAGCTTAGACTCTAGTAGGGAGCAGTTCTTC | CASSLDSSREQFF
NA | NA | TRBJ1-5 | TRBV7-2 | TGTGCCAGCAGCTTAAACGGCAGGGGAAACGATCAGCCCCAGCATTTT | CASSLNGRGNDQPQHF
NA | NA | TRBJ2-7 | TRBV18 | TGTGCCAGCTCACCAGCGGGCTATGCCTACGAGCAGTACTTC | CASSPAGYAYEQYF
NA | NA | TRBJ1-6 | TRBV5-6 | TGTGCCAGCAGCTGGAACAGTGTACGGGGTTCACCCCTCCACTTT | CASSWNSVRGSPLHF
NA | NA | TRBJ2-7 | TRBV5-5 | TGTGCCAGCCGCCGGCCTCAGGCCTACGAGCAGTACTTC | CASRRPQAYEQYF
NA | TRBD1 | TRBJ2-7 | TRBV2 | TGTGCCAGCAGCCCACAGGGGGCACTATACGAGCAGTACTTC | CASSPQGALYEQYF
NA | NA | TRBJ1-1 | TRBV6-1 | TGTGCCAGCAGTGTAAGAATAGATGAAGCTTTCTTT | CASSVRIDEAFF
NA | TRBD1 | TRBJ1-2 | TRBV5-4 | TGTGCCAGCAGCCCTGGGGTAGACAGGGCCTATGGCTACACCTTC | CASSPGVDRAYGYTF
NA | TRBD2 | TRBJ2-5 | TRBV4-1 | TGCGCCAGCACCCGGGGGGAGGGTTTAACTCAAGAGACCCAGTACTTC | CASTRGEGLTQETQYF
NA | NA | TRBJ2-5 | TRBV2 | TGTGCCAGCAGGGCCTTTACACCGTATGTACAAGAGACCCAGTACTTC | CASRAFTPYVQETQYF
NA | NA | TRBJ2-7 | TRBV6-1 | TGTGCCAGCAGGGAATTAGCCTACGAGCAGTACTTC | CASRELAYEQYF
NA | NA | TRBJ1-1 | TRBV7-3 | TGTGCCAGCAGCTTATCTAGGTTGAACACTGAAGCTTTCTTT | CASSLSRLNTEAFF
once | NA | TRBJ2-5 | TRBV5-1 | TGCGCCAGCAGTATTGGACTAACACAAGAGACCCAGTACTTC | CASSIGLTQETQYF
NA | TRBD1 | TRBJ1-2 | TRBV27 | TGTGCCAGCAGTCCAGAGACAGGGCTTTACTATGGCTACACCTTC | CASSPETGLYYGYTF
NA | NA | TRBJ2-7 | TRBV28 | TGTGCCAGCAGTTCTGCCGGTTCCTACGAGCAGTACTTC | CASSSAGSYEQYF
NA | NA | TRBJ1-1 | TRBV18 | TGTGCCAGCGCCGCCCGCGGGGGCGGCACTGAAGCTTTCTTT | CASAARGGGTEAFF
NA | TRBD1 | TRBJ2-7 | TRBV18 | TGTGCCAGCTCTCCTGGGACAGGGGTCTCCTACGAGCAGTACTTC | CASSPGTGVSYEQYF
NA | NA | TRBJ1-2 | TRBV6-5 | TGTGCCAGCAGTTACACAGGGAACTATGGCTACACCTTC | CASSYTGNYGYTF
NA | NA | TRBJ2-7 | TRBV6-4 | TGTGCCAGCAGTGAAGAGGCGGAGGGGCCCTACGAGCAGTACTTC | CASSEEAEGPYEQYF
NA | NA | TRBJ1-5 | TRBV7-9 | TGTGCCAGCAGCCAAACAGGGTACAATCAGCCCCAGCATTTT | CASSQTGYNQPQHF
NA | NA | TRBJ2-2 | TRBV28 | TGTGCCAGCAGGACATCTAACACCGGGGAGCTGTTTTTT | CASRTSNTGELFF
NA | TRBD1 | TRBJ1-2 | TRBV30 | TGTGCCTGGAAGAGACGGGACAGGGAAAAGCGAGGCTACACCTTC | CAWKRRDREKRGYTF
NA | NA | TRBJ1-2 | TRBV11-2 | TGTGCCAGCAGCTTAGCAGGGGATAACTATGGCTACACCTTC | CASSLAGDNYGYTF
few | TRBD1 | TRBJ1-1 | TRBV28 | TGTGCCAGCAGGCGACCGACAGGGATGGACACTGAAGCTTTCTTT | CASRRPTGMDTEAFF
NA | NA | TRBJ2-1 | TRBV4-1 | TGCGCCAGCAGCCCGACTCGATGGAATGAGCAGTTCTTC | CASSPTRWNEQFF
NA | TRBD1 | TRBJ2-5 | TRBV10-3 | TGTGCCACTGCCGCCGGACAGGGAATGGGAGGATTCCAAGAGACCCAGTACTTC | CATAAGQGMGGFQETQYF
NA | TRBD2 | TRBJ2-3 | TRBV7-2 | TGTGCCAGCAGCTTTAGCGGGGCTAGCACAGATACGCAGTATTTT | CASSFSGASTDTQYF
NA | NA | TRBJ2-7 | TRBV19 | TGTGCCAGTAGTCCTCGGACAGTTCGGGACGAGCAGTACTTC | CASSPRTVRDEQYF
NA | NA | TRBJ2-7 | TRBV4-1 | TGCGCCAGCAGCCAAGATTCGACTAGCTCCTACGAGCAGTACTTC | CASSQDSTSSYEQYF
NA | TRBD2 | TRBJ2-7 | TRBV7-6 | TGTGCCAGCAGCGCGGGACTAGCGGGAACCTACGAGCAGTACTTC | CASSAGLAGTYEQYF
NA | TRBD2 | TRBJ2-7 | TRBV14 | TGTGCCAGCAGCCATTTCTCGGGACTAGCGGGAGGAGCCGGGTCCTACGAGCAGTACTTC | CASSHFSGLAGGAGSYEQYF
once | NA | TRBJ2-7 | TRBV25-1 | TGTGCCAGCAGTGGGCGGACAGCGAGCTCCTACGAGCAGTACTTC | CASSGRTASSYEQYF
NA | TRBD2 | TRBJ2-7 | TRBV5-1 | TGCGCCAGCAGCTTGGCGTCTAGCGGGAGCTACGAGCAGTACTTC | CASSLASSGSYEQYF